Shown below are 5 T cell receptor beta chains from a single sample sequenced in a study of OX40 agonist ivuxolimab in advanced cancers. Libraries were constructed by the immunoSEQ multiplex PCR assay. This is the immuneACCESS table as TCRdb keeps it, with only in-frame sequences that have V and J called. A part of the clones is gone; compared with another copy, unresolved V genes explain less than half, and the rest is unexplained. Across this sample there are about 69,000 clones, with approximately 90% seen only once. The top ten hold less than 3% of the sample. Sequencing used CD4+ or CD8+ T cells sorted from blood, obtained in a trial of the OX40 agonist ivuxolimab. Receptors originate from an adult with an advanced solid tumor such as melanoma, head and neck, liver or kidney cancer.

V gene TRBV7-6 combines with J gene TRBJ1-3; 8 bases agree with TRBD1. Trimming took 0 bases from V and 3 from J; bases not matched to a gene: 10. The CDR3 covers 18 residues. The germline V gene has CDR1 SGHVS and CDR2 FNYEAQ. CDR3 DNA sequence: TGTGCCAGCAGCTTAGCGATCGGCAGGGGGCGAGGTGGAAACACCATATATTTT. This gives the protein CASSLAIGRGRGGNTIYF.

This clone was recorded once. V is TRBV5-4 and J is TRBJ1-2; 7 bases fit TRBD1. The germline V gene encodes CDR1 SGHNT and CDR2 YYREEE (reference sequence). The V segment lost 4 bases and the J segment 4 bases; nucleotides outside the gene matches: 10. The CDR3 has 15 residues. CDR3 region: CASSRGDSLFYGYTF. The DNA of the CDR3 is TGTGCCAGCAGCCGCGGGGACAGTCTTTTCTATGGCTACACCTTC.

This clone was detected once. This rearrangement joins TRBV7-2 to TRBJ2-3; D is unclear. The CDR3 is made up of 14 amino acids. Trimming took 2 bases from V and 4 from J, leaving 10 bases between them. Germline CDR1 reads SGHTA; CDR2 reads FQGNSA. The DNA of the CDR3 is TGTGCCAGCAGCTTACTCCGTTCGTCAGATACGCAGTATTTT. Translating gives CASSLLRSSDTQYF. The full variable domain, completed using reference TRBV7-2 and TRBJ2-3, is GAGVSQSPSNKVTEKGKDVELRCDPISGHTALYWYRQSLGQGLEFLIYFQGNSAPDKSGLPSDRFSAERTGGSVSTLTIQRTQQEDSAVYLCASSLLRSSDTQYFGPGTRLTVL.

This clone was seen once. The V call is TRBV9, the J call TRBJ1-3, with 9 bases identical to TRBD1. Per germline, CDR1 SGDLS and CDR2 YYNGEE. The CDR3 has 16 residues. With V trimmed by 2 bases and J by 1 base, 4 bases remained unmatched. CDR3 sequence (DNA): TGTGCCAGCAGCGTCACAGGGGGCTTATCTGGAAACACCATATATTTT. Protein: CASSVTGGLSGNTIYF.

The chain combines TRBV2 with TRBJ2-7; 10 nucleotides match TRBD2. Looked up from germline, CDR1 is SNHLY and CDR2 is FYNNEI. The CDR3 runs 14 residues. V dropped 8 bases and J dropped 3; count of bases not matched to a gene: 7. Here the CDR3 DNA reads TGTGCCAGCCTTACCGCTAGCGGGAGCTACGAGCAGTACTTC. The encoded protein is CASLTASGSYEQYF.